This TCR beta chain was sequenced during a study of spatial heterogeneity in lung cancer. Looking at the study overall: Median follow-up for sequenced PBMC samples was roughly two years after resection, when such samples existed. Detection consistently captured more beta-chain sequences than alpha-chain sequences. Study-wide findings and caveats: At tumor resection, ubiquitous expanded TCRs were detected in blood more often than later.

Details on this clonotype: Antigen: not known.

CDR3 size: 14 residues. Germline-derived CDR1 and CDR2 are SGHRS and YFSETQ. J gave up 9 bases and V 0 bases, and 7 bases lay outside the gene matches. Time point defined: blood at routine non-recurrence follow-up after resection. No cell sorting; template was whole RNA from tumor, lung tissue or PBMC. Single TCR cDNA molecules each had their own unique molecular identifier. TCRdb analysed the 5' RACE reads with MiXCR anew, one entry per CDR3 protein. Among under 150,000 distinct CDR3 sequences listed, less than 15% were seen once. This clonotype was obtained from a male donor with early-stage non-small cell lung cancer. This sequence joins TRBV5-1 and TRBJ2-7; 9 nucleotides match TRBD1. The sample was PBMCs, taken at follow-up. The CDR3 DNA sequence: TGCGCCAGCAGCTTGGAGTCACAGGGGGCGGTGCAGTACTTC. Residues: CASSLESQGAVQYF. The full variable domain, in which reference TRBV5-1 and TRBJ2-7 provide the parts outside the CDR3, is KAGVTQTPRYLIKTRGQQVTLSCSPISGHRSVSWYQQTPGQGLQFLFEYFSETQRNKGNFPGRFSGRQFSNSRSEMNVSTLELGDSALYLCASSLESQGAVQYFGPGTRLTVT.